These T cell receptor beta chains were read from a single sample in a study of blood T cell repertoires in COVID-19. The method was immunoSEQ multiplex PCR; TCRdb's version includes in-frame clones alone and lacks a portion of them. The sample holds roughly 500,000 clones, roughly 90% seen once. Sequenced material: PBMCs or T cells enriched from blood (not recorded which). Every receptor here comes from a woman in her 40s who had recovered from COVID-19. Each CDR3 is given with its conserved first and last residue. A D gene is named only where the DNA matches it firmly.

v_gene	d_gene	j_gene	CDR3aa	CDR3nt
TRBV6-5	.	TRBJ1-1	CASIPREAAGDGAFF	TGTGCCAGCATCCCACGGGAAGCGGCCGGGGATGGAGCTTTCTTT
TRBV19	TRBD2	TRBJ2-1	CASSIAWGLGAIGQFF	TGTGCCAGTAGTATAGCGTGGGGACTAGGCGCAATTGGGCAGTTCTTC
TRBV4-3	.	TRBJ2-2	CASSQGHLTDTNTGELFF	TGCGCCAGCAGCCAAGGACACCTAACGGACACGAACACCGGGGAGCTGTTTTTT
TRBV7-2	.	TRBJ2-7	CASSFQSGLYEQYF	TGTGCCAGCAGCTTTCAGTCAGGGTTGTACGAGCAGTACTTC
TRBV6-5	.	TRBJ1-5	CASIRTRTGNQPQHF	TGTGCCAGCATCCGGACACGGACCGGCAATCAGCCCCAGCATTTT
TRBV2	.	TRBJ1-1	CASSSDTKNTEAFF	TGTGCCAGCAGTTCGGACACAAAGAACACTGAAGCTTTCTTT
TRBV27	TRBD1	TRBJ1-5	CASSPTGLSNQPQHF	TGTGCCAGCAGTCCGACAGGGCTTAGCAATCAGCCCCAGCATTTT
TRBV5-4	.	TRBJ2-7	CASSLSTGRSYEQYF	TGTGCCAGCAGCTTGTCAACGGGTCGATCCTACGAGCAGTACTTC
TRBV6-2/TRBV6-3	TRBD1	TRBJ1-4	CASSYPTGRQGNEKLFF	TGTGCCAGCAGTTACCCGACCGGGCGACAGGGGAATGAAAAACTGTTTTTT
TRBV27	TRBD1	TRBJ2-7	CASSHRGLPDEQYF	TGTGCCAGCAGTCACAGGGGGCTCCCCGACGAGCAGTACTTC
TRBV14	TRBD1	TRBJ2-2	CASSQRTGSNTGELFF	TGTGCCAGCAGCCAAAGGACAGGATCGAACACCGGGGAGCTGTTTTTT